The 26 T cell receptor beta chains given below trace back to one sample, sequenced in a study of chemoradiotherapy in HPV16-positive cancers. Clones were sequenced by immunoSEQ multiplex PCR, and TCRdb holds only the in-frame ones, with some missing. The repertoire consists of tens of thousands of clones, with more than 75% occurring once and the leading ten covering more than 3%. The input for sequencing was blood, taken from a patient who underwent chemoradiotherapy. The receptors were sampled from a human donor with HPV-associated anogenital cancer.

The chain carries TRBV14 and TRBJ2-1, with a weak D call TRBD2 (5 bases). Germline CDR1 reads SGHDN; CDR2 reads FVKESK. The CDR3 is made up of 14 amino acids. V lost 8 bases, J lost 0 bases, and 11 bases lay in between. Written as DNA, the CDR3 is TGTGCCAGCGGGGAGACTAACTCCTACAATGAGCAGTTCTTC. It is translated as CASGETNSYNEQFF.

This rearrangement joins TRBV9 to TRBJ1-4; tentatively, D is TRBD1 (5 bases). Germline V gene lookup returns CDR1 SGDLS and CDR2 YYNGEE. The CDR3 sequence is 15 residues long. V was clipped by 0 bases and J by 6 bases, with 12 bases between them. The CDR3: CASSVDLQGHEKLFF. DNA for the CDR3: TGTGCCAGCAGCGTAGATCTGCAGGGCCATGAAAAACTGTTTTTT.

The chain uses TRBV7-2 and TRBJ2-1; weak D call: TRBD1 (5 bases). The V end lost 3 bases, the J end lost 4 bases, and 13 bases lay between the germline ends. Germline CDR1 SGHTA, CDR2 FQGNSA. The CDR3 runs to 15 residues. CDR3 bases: TGTGCCAGCAGCTTTGCCAGGGCCGGATACAATGAGCAGTTCTTC. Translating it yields CASSFARAGYNEQFF. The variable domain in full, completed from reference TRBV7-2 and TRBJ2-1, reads GAGVSQSPSNKVTEKGKDVELRCDPISGHTALYWYRQSLGQGLEFLIYFQGNSAPDKSGLPSDRFSAERTGGSVSTLTIQRTQQEDSAVYLCASSFARAGYNEQFFGPGTRLTVL.

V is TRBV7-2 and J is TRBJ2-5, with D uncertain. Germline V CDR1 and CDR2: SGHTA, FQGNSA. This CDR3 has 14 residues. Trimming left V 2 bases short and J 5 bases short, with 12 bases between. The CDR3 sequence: CASSLNGRRETQYF. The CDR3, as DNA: TGTGCCAGCAGCTTAAATGGGCGGCGGGAGACCCAGTACTTC.

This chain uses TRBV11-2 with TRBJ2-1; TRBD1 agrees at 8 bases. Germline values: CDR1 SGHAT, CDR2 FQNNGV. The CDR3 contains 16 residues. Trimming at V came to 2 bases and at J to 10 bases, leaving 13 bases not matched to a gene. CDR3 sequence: CASSLSGRQGLGEQFF. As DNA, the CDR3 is TGTGCCAGCAGCTTATCTGGTCGACAGGGGCTTGGCGAGCAGTTCTTC.

CDR3 amino acids: CASSPNYNSPLHF. The CDR3 DNA follows: TGTGCCAGCAGCCCCAATTATAATTCACCCCTCCACTTT. The chain joins TRBV11-2 to TRBJ1-6, with D hard to call. CDR3 length: 13 amino acids. Germline V lookup: CDR1 SGHAT, CDR2 FQNNGV. V was trimmed by 5 bases and J by 4 bases, leaving 6 bases between them.

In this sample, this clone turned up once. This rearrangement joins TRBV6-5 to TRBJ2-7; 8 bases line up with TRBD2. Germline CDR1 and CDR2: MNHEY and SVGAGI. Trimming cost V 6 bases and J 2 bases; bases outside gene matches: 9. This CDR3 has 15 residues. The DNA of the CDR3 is TGTGCCAGCAGGGGGTTGCAAGCGGGGGCCTACGAGCAGTACTTC. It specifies CASRGLQAGAYEQYF.

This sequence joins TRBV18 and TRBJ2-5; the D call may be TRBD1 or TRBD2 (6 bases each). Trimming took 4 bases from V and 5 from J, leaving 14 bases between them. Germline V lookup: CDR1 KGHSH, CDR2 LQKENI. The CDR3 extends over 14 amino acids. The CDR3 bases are TGTGCCAGCTCACACCGGGGGCAGGGGGAGACCCAGTACTTC. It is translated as CASSHRGQGETQYF.

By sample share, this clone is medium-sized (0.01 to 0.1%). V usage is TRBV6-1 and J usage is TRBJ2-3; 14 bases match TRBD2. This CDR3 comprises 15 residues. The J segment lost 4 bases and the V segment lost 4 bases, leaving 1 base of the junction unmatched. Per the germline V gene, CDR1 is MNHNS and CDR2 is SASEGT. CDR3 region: CASSGLAGGPDTQYF. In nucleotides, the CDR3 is TGTGCCAGCAGTGGACTAGCGGGGGGGCCAGATACGCAGTATTTT.

Here the CDR3 reads CASSQGTQLALHF. The CDR3 coding sequence is TGCGCCAGCAGCCAAGGGACTCAACTGGCCCTCCACTTT. This sequence joins TRBV4-3 and TRBJ1-6; no reliable D call. V gave up 1 base and J gave up 14 bases, with 12 bases separating them. The CDR3 runs to 13 residues. The germline gives CDR1 LGHNA, CDR2 YSLEER.

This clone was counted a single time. CDR3 sequence: CASSLRDNSYEQYF. In DNA, the CDR3 is TGTGCCAGCTCACTACGGGACAACTCCTACGAGCAGTACTTC. This rearrangement joins TRBV18 to TRBJ2-7; possible D gene TRBD1, 6 bases. The V gene's germline CDR1 is KGHSH and CDR2 LQKENI. The V gene lost 4 bases and the J gene lost 0 bases, with 10 bases spanning the gap. This CDR3 has 14 residues.

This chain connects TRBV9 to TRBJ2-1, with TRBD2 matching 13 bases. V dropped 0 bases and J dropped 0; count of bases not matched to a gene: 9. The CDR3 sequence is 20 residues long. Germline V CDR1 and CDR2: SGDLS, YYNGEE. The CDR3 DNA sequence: TGTGCCAGCAGCGTAGCTACCGGACTAGCGGGAGCCACCTCCTACAATGAGCAGTTCTTC. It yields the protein CASSVATGLAGATSYNEQFF.

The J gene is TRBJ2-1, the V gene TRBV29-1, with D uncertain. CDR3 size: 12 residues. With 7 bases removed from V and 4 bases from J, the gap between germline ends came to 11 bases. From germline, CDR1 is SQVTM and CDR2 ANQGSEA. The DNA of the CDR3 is TGCAGCGGCGGAGCACATTACAATGAGCAGTTCTTC. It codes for CSGGAHYNEQFF.

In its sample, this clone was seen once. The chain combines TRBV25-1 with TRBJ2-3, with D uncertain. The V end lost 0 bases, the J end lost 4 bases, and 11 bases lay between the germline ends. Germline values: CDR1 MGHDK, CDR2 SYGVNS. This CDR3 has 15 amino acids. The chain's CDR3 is CASSEYRYGPDTQYF. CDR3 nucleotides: TGTGCCAGCAGTGAATATAGATACGGACCAGATACGCAGTATTTT.

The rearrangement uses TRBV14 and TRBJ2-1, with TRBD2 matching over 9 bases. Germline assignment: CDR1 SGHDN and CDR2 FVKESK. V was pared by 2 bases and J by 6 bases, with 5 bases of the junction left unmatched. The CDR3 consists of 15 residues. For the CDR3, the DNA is TGTGCCAGCAGCCAACTAGCGGGATCTCTCAATGAGCAGTTCTTC. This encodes CASSQLAGSLNEQFF.

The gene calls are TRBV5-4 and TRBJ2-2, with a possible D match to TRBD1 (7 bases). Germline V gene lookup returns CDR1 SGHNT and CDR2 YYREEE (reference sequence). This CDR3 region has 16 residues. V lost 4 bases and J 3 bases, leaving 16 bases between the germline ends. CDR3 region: CASSLYRGLYTGELFF. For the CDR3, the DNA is TGTGCCAGCAGCCTATACAGGGGACTTTACACCGGGGAGCTGTTTTTT.

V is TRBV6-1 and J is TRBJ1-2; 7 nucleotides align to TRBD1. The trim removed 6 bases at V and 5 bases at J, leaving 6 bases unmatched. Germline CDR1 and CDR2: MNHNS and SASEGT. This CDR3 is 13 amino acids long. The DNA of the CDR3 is TGTGCCAGCAGCGCGACAGGGCCTTATGGCTACACCTTC. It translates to CASSATGPYGYTF.

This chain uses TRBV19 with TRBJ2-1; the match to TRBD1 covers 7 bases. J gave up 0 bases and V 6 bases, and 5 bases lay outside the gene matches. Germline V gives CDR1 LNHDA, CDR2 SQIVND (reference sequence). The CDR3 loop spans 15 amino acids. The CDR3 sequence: CASRLDRSSYNEQFF. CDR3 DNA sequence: TGTGCCAGTAGACTGGACAGGAGCTCCTACAATGAGCAGTTCTTC.

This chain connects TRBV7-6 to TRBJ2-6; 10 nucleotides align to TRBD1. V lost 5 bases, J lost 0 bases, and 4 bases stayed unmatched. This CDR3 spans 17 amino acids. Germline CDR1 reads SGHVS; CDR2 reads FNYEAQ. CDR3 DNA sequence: TGTGCCAGCAGCCAAGACAGGGGGCGCTCTGGGGCCAACGTCCTGACTTTC. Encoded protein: CASSQDRGRSGANVLTF.

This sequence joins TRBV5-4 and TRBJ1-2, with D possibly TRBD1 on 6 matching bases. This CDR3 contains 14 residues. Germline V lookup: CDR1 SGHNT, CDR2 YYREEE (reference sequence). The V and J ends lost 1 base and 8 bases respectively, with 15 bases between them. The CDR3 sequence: CASSLKIQGSGYTF. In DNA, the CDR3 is TGTGCCAGCAGCTTGAAAATACAGGGCAGCGGCTACACCTTC.

CDR3 sequence (DNA): TGCGCCAGCAGCCAAGGCGGGACTAGCGGGAGAGGGACCTACGAGCAGTACTTC. Amino acid sequence: CASSQGGTSGRGTYEQYF. The chain joins TRBV4-1 to TRBJ2-7, with TRBD2 matching over 14 bases. Per germline, CDR1 MGHRA and CDR2 YSYEKL. This CDR3 contains 18 residues. V gave up 1 base and J gave up 2 bases; unmatched junction bases: 7.

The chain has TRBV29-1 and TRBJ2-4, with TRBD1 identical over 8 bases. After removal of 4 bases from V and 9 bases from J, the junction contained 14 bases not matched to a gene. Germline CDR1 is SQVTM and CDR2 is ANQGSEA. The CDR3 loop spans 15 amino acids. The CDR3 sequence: CSVVTGQVMSGIQYF. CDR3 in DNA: TGCAGCGTTGTTACGGGACAGGTCATGTCGGGCATTCAGTACTTC.

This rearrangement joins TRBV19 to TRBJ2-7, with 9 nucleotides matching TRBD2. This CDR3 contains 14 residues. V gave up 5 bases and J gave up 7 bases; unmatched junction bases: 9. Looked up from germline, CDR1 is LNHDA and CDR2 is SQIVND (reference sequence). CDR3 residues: CASSGGRASVEQYF. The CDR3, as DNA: TGTGCCAGTAGTGGCGGGAGGGCCTCCGTTGAGCAGTACTTC.

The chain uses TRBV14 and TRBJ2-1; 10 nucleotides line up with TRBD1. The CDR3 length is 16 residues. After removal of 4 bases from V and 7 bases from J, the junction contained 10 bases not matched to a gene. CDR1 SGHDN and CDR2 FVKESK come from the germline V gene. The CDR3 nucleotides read TGTGCCAGCAGCCTAAAATGGGGACAGGGGACAAATGAGCAGTTCTTC. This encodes CASSLKWGQGTNEQFF.

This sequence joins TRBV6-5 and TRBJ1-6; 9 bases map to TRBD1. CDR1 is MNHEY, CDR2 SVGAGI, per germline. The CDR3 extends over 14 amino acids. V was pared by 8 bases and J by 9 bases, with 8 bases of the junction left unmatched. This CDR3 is CASGRDRESSPLHF. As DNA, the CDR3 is TGTGCCAGCGGCCGGGACAGGGAAAGTTCACCCCTCCACTTT.

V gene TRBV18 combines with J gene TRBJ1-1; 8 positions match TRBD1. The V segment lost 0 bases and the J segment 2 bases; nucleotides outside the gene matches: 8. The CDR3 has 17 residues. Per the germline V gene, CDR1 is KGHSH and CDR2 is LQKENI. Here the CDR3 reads CASSPPGQVGTNTEAFF. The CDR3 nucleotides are TGTGCCAGCTCACCACCGGGACAGGTGGGCACCAACACTGAAGCTTTCTTT.